The rows below give T cell receptor beta chains drawn from one sample of a study of cytomegalovirus exposure and HLA in healthy donors. This table comes from immunoSEQ multiplex PCR, and its TCRdb copy is limited to in-frame clones, with some not included. The data show about 180,000 clones, approximately 80% seen once. Sequencing was performed on PBMCs. Receptors originate from a woman aged 50 to 60 in good health and CMV-seropositive. Both conserved end residues are part of each CDR3. The D gene is left open where the match is weak. Clone size, where shown, is once, few, many, or a class for clones that have expanded.

j_gene: TRBJ1-1
abundance: few
len: 13
v_gene: TRBV7-2
d_gene: .
CDR3aa: CASSPRLNTEAFF
CDR3nt: TGTGCCAGCAGCCCACGGTTGAACACTGAAGCTTTCTTT

j_gene: TRBJ1-1
abundance: .
len: 13
v_gene: TRBV4-3
d_gene: .
CDR3aa: CASSQEDGGAAFF
CDR3nt: TGCGCCAGCAGCCAAGAAGACGGGGGGGCGGCTTTCTTT

j_gene: TRBJ2-1
abundance: few
len: 16
v_gene: TRBV4-3
d_gene: TRBD2
CDR3aa: CASSPAWGAGGNEQFF
CDR3nt: TGCGCCAGCAGCCCTGCCTGGGGAGCGGGGGGCAATGAGCAGTTCTTC

j_gene: TRBJ2-7
abundance: .
len: 14
v_gene: TRBV27
d_gene: .
CDR3aa: CASSSPTGSYEQYF
CDR3nt: TGTGCCAGCAGTTCCCCGACTGGCTCCTACGAGCAGTACTTC

j_gene: TRBJ2-3
abundance: .
len: 15
v_gene: TRBV7-9
d_gene: TRBD2
CDR3aa: CASSLVGGVTDTQYF
CDR3nt: TGTGCCAGCAGCTTAGTGGGGGGGGTCACAGATACGCAGTATTTT

j_gene: TRBJ1-2
abundance: .
len: 17
v_gene: TRBV5-1
d_gene: .
CDR3aa: CASSLARGTPLVAGYTF
CDR3nt: TGCGCCAGCAGCTTGGCACGGGGGACTCCTCTGGTTGCTGGCTACACCTTC

j_gene: TRBJ1-1
abundance: .
len: 15
v_gene: TRBV2
d_gene: TRBD1
CDR3aa: CASSYLTGGDTEAFF
CDR3nt: TGTGCCAGCAGTTATCTGACAGGGGGGGACACTGAAGCTTTCTTT

j_gene: TRBJ1-1
abundance: .
len: 14
v_gene: TRBV11-2
d_gene: .
CDR3aa: CASSLAGEYTEAFF
CDR3nt: TGTGCCAGCAGCTTAGCAGGGGAGTACACTGAAGCTTTCTTT

j_gene: TRBJ2-7
abundance: few
len: 14
v_gene: TRBV7-2
d_gene: .
CDR3aa: CASSSRFGAVEQYF
CDR3nt: TGTGCCAGCAGCTCGCGCTTCGGAGCGGTAGAGCAGTACTTC

j_gene: TRBJ1-1
abundance: .
len: 14
v_gene: TRBV28
d_gene: .
CDR3aa: CASSPGGQNTEAFF
CDR3nt: TGTGCCAGCAGTCCGGGGGGGCAAAACACTGAAGCTTTCTTT

j_gene: TRBJ1-2
abundance: .
len: 15
v_gene: TRBV11-3
d_gene: .
CDR3aa: CASSLDGTTNYGYTF
CDR3nt: TGTGCCAGCAGCTTAGACGGGACTACTAACTATGGCTACACCTTC

j_gene: TRBJ2-1
abundance: .
len: 12
v_gene: TRBV6-1
d_gene: .
CDR3aa: CASTSAYNEQFF
CDR3nt: TGTGCCAGCACGTCCGCCTACAATGAGCAGTTCTTC

j_gene: TRBJ1-1
abundance: .
len: 14
v_gene: TRBV7-9
d_gene: TRBD1
CDR3aa: CASRPKQGSTEAFF
CDR3nt: TGTGCCAGCAGACCCAAACAGGGGTCTACTGAAGCTTTCTTT

j_gene: TRBJ2-5
abundance: .
len: 13
v_gene: TRBV11-3
d_gene: TRBD2
CDR3aa: CASSFSGGETQYF
CDR3nt: TGTGCCAGCAGCTTCTCGGGAGGGGAGACCCAGTACTTC

j_gene: TRBJ1-5
abundance: few
len: 15
v_gene: TRBV19
d_gene: TRBD1
CDR3aa: CASSISGGLGQPQHF
CDR3nt: TGTGCCAGTAGTATCTCAGGGGGCCTGGGTCAGCCCCAGCATTTT

j_gene: TRBJ2-5
abundance: .
len: 22
v_gene: TRBV2
d_gene: TRBD1
CDR3aa: CASILPLGGDRGVAGLQETQYF
CDR3nt: TGTGCCAGCATATTACCCCTAGGTGGGGACAGGGGAGTAGCGGGACTCCAGGAGACCCAGTACTTC

j_gene: TRBJ1-5
abundance: few
len: 11
v_gene: TRBV6-6
d_gene: .
CDR3aa: CASSSGLAEHF
CDR3nt: TGTGCCAGCAGTTCCGGACTGGCCGAGCATTTT

j_gene: TRBJ1-3
abundance: once
len: 16
v_gene: TRBV28
d_gene: TRBD1
CDR3aa: CASSLLQGISGNTIYF
CDR3nt: TGTGCCAGCAGTCTATTACAGGGGATCTCTGGAAACACCATATATTTT

j_gene: TRBJ2-7
abundance: .
len: 14
v_gene: TRBV18
d_gene: .
CDR3aa: CASSPNRGGDEQYF
CDR3nt: TGTGCCAGCTCACCGAACAGGGGGGGGGACGAGCAGTACTTC

j_gene: TRBJ1-5
abundance: .
len: 15
v_gene: TRBV5-8
d_gene: TRBD1
CDR3aa: CASSLGTGGDQPQHF
CDR3nt: TGTGCCAGCAGCCTAGGGACAGGGGGCGATCAGCCCCAGCATTTT

j_gene: TRBJ2-5
abundance: .
len: 15
v_gene: TRBV10-3
d_gene: .
CDR3aa: CAISESAQPGGTQYF
CDR3nt: TGTGCCATCAGTGAGTCGGCACAGCCCGGAGGTACCCAGTACTTC

j_gene: TRBJ2-1
abundance: .
len: 14
v_gene: TRBV12-5
d_gene: .
CDR3aa: CASSEGSFYNEQFF
CDR3nt: TGTGCTAGTTCTGAGGGATCCTTCTACAATGAGCAGTTCTTC

j_gene: TRBJ1-1
abundance: .
len: 16
v_gene: TRBV2
d_gene: TRBD1
CDR3aa: CAITRGQGRGDTEAFF
CDR3nt: TGTGCCATCACTCGCGGACAGGGGCGAGGTGACACTGAAGCTTTCTTT

j_gene: TRBJ1-6
abundance: .
len: 14
v_gene: TRBV7-6
d_gene: TRBD1
CDR3aa: CASSLAGDSSPLHF
CDR3nt: TGTGCCAGCAGCTTAGCAGGGGACAGTTCACCCCTCCACTTT

j_gene: TRBJ2-3
abundance: once
len: 15
v_gene: TRBV5-8
d_gene: TRBD2
CDR3aa: CASSSRGGPGDTQYF
CDR3nt: TGTGCCAGCAGCTCTCGGGGGGGGCCGGGAGATACGCAGTATTTT

j_gene: TRBJ1-2
abundance: once
len: 17
v_gene: TRBV7-9
d_gene: TRBD1
CDR3aa: CASSSAPGQGAIGGYTF
CDR3nt: TGTGCCAGCAGCTCGGCGCCCGGACAGGGGGCGATTGGTGGCTACACCTTC

j_gene: TRBJ2-4
abundance: .
len: 17
v_gene: TRBV5-4
d_gene: TRBD1
CDR3aa: CASSLVSTGVGQNIQYF
CDR3nt: TGTGCCAGCAGCTTGGTCTCAACAGGGGTAGGCCAAAACATTCAGTACTTC

j_gene: TRBJ1-6
abundance: .
len: 16
v_gene: TRBV11-2
d_gene: TRBD1
CDR3aa: CASSLSLDRPNSPLHF
CDR3nt: TGTGCCAGCAGCTTATCCTTGGACAGGCCGAATTCACCCCTCCACTTT

j_gene: TRBJ2-7
abundance: .
len: 16
v_gene: TRBV7-2
d_gene: TRBD1
CDR3aa: CASSSKSGTGLYEQYF
CDR3nt: TGTGCCAGCAGCTCCAAATCCGGGACAGGGCTCTACGAGCAGTACTTC

j_gene: TRBJ2-6
abundance: .
len: 17
v_gene: TRBV7-2
d_gene: TRBD1
CDR3aa: CASSLAGGTSGANVLTF
CDR3nt: TGTGCCAGCAGCTTAGCAGGGGGCACCTCTGGGGCCAACGTCCTGACTTTC

j_gene: TRBJ2-7
abundance: .
len: 13
v_gene: TRBV28
d_gene: TRBD2
CDR3aa: CASSLWGGNEQYF
CDR3nt: TGTGCCAGCAGTTTATGGGGAGGGAACGAGCAGTACTTC

j_gene: TRBJ1-1
abundance: .
len: 15
v_gene: TRBV28
d_gene: .
CDR3aa: CASSPKQGWNTEAFF
CDR3nt: TGTGCCAGCAGTCCAAAACAGGGATGGAACACTGAAGCTTTCTTT

j_gene: TRBJ2-1
abundance: .
len: 14
v_gene: TRBV5-5
d_gene: TRBD1
CDR3aa: CASSWGTGGNEQFF
CDR3nt: TGTGCCAGCAGCTGGGGGACAGGGGGCAATGAGCAGTTCTTC

j_gene: TRBJ2-7
abundance: .
len: 13
v_gene: TRBV29-1
d_gene: .
CDR3aa: CSVGEDTTYEQYF
CDR3nt: TGCAGCGTGGGAGAGGATACAACCTACGAACAGTACTTC

j_gene: TRBJ2-3
abundance: .
len: 16
v_gene: TRBV7-6
d_gene: .
CDR3aa: CASSPGVARPTDTQYF
CDR3nt: TGTGCCAGCAGCCCCGGGGTAGCGAGACCCACAGATACGCAGTATTTT

j_gene: TRBJ2-7
abundance: .
len: 15
v_gene: TRBV9
d_gene: .
CDR3aa: CASSVAPTATYEQYF
CDR3nt: TGTGCCAGCAGCGTAGCCCCGACAGCTACCTACGAGCAGTACTTC

j_gene: TRBJ1-5
abundance: .
len: 13
v_gene: TRBV2
d_gene: TRBD1
CDR3aa: CASSLTGNQPQHF
CDR3nt: TGTGCCAGCAGCCTGACAGGGAATCAGCCCCAGCATTTT

j_gene: TRBJ1-5
abundance: .
len: 17
v_gene: TRBV4-1
d_gene: TRBD1
CDR3aa: CASSLRGDGLSNQPQHF
CDR3nt: TGCGCCAGCAGCCTCAGGGGGGACGGACTTAGCAATCAGCCCCAGCATTTT

j_gene: TRBJ2-7
abundance: many
len: 14
v_gene: TRBV10-3
d_gene: .
CDR3aa: CAISDQGLRVEQYF
CDR3nt: TGTGCCATCAGTGACCAGGGGCTTCGCGTCGAGCAGTACTTC

j_gene: TRBJ2-3
abundance: once
len: 17
v_gene: TRBV30
d_gene: TRBD2
CDR3aa: CAWSPHSGGSGGDTQYF
CDR3nt: TGTGCCTGGAGCCCGCATAGCGGGGGGTCCGGCGGCGATACGCAGTATTTT

j_gene: TRBJ2-1
abundance: .
len: 15
v_gene: TRBV6-5
d_gene: .
CDR3aa: CASSPVRGRNNEQFF
CDR3nt: TGTGCCAGCAGTCCGGTTAGAGGGAGGAACAATGAGCAGTTCTTC

j_gene: TRBJ1-4
abundance: .
len: 17
v_gene: TRBV10-3
d_gene: .
CDR3aa: CAISSPGVDATNEKLFF
CDR3nt: TGTGCCATCAGTAGTCCAGGGGTGGACGCAACTAATGAAAAACTGTTTTTT

j_gene: TRBJ2-3
abundance: .
len: 13
v_gene: TRBV29-1
d_gene: .
CDR3aa: CSVEVRGTDTQYF
CDR3nt: TGCAGCGTTGAAGTTCGGGGCACAGATACGCAGTATTTT

j_gene: TRBJ1-2
abundance: .
len: 18
v_gene: TRBV5-6
d_gene: .
CDR3aa: CASSSRVAGARGIYGYTF
CDR3nt: TGTGCCAGCAGCTCCCGCGTAGCGGGGGCCCGCGGAATCTATGGCTACACCTTC

j_gene: TRBJ2-1
abundance: .
len: 16
v_gene: TRBV7-2
d_gene: TRBD2
CDR3aa: CASSLEGAGGYNGQFF
CDR3nt: TGTGCCAGCAGCTTAGAGGGAGCGGGGGGGTACAATGGGCAGTTCTTC

j_gene: TRBJ1-6
abundance: .
len: 15
v_gene: TRBV11-3
d_gene: .
CDR3aa: CASKNRDSYNSPLHF
CDR3nt: TGTGCCAGCAAAAACCGGGACTCCTATAATTCACCCCTCCACTTT

j_gene: TRBJ2-3
abundance: .
len: 17
v_gene: TRBV5-6
d_gene: TRBD1
CDR3aa: CASSEPPGQGITDTQYF
CDR3nt: TGTGCCAGCAGCGAACCCCCGGGACAGGGTATCACAGATACGCAGTATTTT

j_gene: TRBJ1-1
abundance: .
len: 13
v_gene: TRBV11-3
d_gene: .
CDR3aa: CASSPRSGSEAFF
CDR3nt: TGTGCCAGCAGCCCTAGGAGTGGTTCTGAAGCTTTCTTT

j_gene: TRBJ2-5
abundance: .
len: 14
v_gene: TRBV7-2
d_gene: TRBD2
CDR3aa: CASSWGLALETQYF
CDR3nt: TGTGCCAGCAGCTGGGGACTAGCCCTAGAGACCCAGTACTTC

j_gene: TRBJ2-5
abundance: .
len: 14
v_gene: TRBV6-1
d_gene: TRBD2
CDR3aa: CASSEGWGGETQYF
CDR3nt: TGTGCCAGCAGTGAAGGTTGGGGGGGGGAGACCCAGTACTTC

j_gene: TRBJ1-5
abundance: .
len: 12
v_gene: TRBV28
d_gene: .
CDR3aa: CASYRVNQPQHF
CDR3nt: TGTGCCAGCTACAGGGTTAATCAGCCCCAGCATTTT

j_gene: TRBJ2-1
abundance: .
len: 17
v_gene: TRBV19
d_gene: .
CDR3aa: CASSIDPSGGGMDEQFF
CDR3nt: TGTGCCAGTAGTATAGATCCGTCGGGAGGGGGCATGGATGAGCAGTTCTTC

j_gene: TRBJ2-2
abundance: once
len: 14
v_gene: TRBV2
d_gene: .
CDR3aa: CASIETYHTGELFF
CDR3nt: TGTGCCAGCATCGAGACTTACCACACCGGGGAGCTGTTTTTT

j_gene: TRBJ2-1
abundance: .
len: 15
v_gene: TRBV18
d_gene: TRBD1
CDR3aa: CASSARQGARDEQFF
CDR3nt: TGTGCCAGCTCAGCGCGACAGGGGGCGAGGGATGAGCAGTTCTTC

j_gene: TRBJ1-2
abundance: few
len: 14
v_gene: TRBV4-2
d_gene: .
CDR3aa: CASSPQQGPIGYTF
CDR3nt: TGTGCCAGCAGCCCTCAACAGGGACCCATTGGCTACACCTTC

j_gene: TRBJ2-7
abundance: .
len: 18
v_gene: TRBV7-2
d_gene: TRBD2
CDR3aa: CASSLVGPSGGAPYEQYF
CDR3nt: TGTGCCAGCAGCTTAGTGGGGCCCAGCGGGGGCGCCCCCTACGAGCAGTACTTC

j_gene: TRBJ1-2
abundance: .
len: 11
v_gene: TRBV23-1
d_gene: TRBD1
CDR3aa: CANRQGGGYTF
CDR3nt: TGCGCCAACCGACAGGGCGGCGGCTACACCTTC

j_gene: TRBJ2-3
abundance: once
len: 15
v_gene: TRBV4-2
d_gene: .
CDR3aa: CASSRRGQSTDTQYF
CDR3nt: TGTGCCAGCAGCCGCCGCGGTCAGAGCACAGATACGCAGTATTTT

j_gene: TRBJ1-2
abundance: few
len: 14
v_gene: TRBV6-5
d_gene: .
CDR3aa: CASSYSRSHYGYTF
CDR3nt: TGTGCCAGCAGTTACTCGAGGAGCCACTATGGCTACACCTTC

j_gene: TRBJ2-3
abundance: .
len: 16
v_gene: TRBV9
d_gene: TRBD1
CDR3aa: CASSIGPTGGTDTQYF
CDR3nt: TGTGCCAGCAGCATAGGGCCGACAGGGGGCACAGATACGCAGTATTTT